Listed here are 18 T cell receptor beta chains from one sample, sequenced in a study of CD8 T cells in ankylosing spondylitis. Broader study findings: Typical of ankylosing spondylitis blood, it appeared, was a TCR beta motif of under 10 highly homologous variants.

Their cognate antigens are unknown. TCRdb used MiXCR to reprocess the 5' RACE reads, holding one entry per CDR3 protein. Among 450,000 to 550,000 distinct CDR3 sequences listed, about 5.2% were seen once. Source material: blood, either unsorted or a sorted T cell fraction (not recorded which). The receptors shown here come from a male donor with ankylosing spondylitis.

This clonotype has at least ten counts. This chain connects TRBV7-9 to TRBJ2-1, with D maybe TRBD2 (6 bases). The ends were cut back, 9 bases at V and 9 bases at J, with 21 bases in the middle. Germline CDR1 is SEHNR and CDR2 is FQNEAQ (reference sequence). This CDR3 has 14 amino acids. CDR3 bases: TGTGCCAGTCACCCCGGGACTTTCACGGGTGAGCAGTTCTTC. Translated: CASHPGTFTGEQFF.

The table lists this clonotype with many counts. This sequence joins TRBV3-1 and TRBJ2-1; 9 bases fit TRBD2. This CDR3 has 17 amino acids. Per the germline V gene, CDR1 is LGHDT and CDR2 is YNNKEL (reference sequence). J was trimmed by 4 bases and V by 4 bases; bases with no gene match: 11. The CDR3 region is CASSPSGAGGRYNEQFF. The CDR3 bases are TGTGCCAGCAGCCCGTCTGGAGCGGGAGGCCGGTACAATGAGCAGTTCTTC.

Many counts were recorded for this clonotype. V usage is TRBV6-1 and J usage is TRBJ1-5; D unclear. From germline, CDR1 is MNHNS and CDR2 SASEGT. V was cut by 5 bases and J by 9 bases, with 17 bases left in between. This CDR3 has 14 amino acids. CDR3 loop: CASSTQSGWRPQHF. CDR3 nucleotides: TGTGCCAGCAGTACCCAATCGGGCTGGCGGCCCCAGCATTTT.

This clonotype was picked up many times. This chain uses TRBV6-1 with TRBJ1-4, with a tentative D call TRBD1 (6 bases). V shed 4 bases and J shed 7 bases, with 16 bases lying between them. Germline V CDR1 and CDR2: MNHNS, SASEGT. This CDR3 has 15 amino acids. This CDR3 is CASSGVGGSGEKLFF. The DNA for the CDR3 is TGTGCCAGCAGTGGGGTAGGGGGATCAGGTGAAAAACTGTTTTTT.

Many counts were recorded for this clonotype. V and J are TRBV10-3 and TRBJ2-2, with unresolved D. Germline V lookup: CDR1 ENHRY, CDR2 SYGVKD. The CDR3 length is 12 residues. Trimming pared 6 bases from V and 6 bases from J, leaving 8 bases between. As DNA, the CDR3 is TGTGCCATCAGGAGCACTCCCGGGGAGCTGTTTTTT. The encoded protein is CAIRSTPGELFF.

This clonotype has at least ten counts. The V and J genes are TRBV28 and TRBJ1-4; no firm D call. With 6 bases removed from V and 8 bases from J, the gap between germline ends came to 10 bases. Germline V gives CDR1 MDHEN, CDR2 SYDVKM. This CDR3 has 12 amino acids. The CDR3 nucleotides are TGTGCCAGCAGGGACCAGCGGGAAAAACTGTTTTTT. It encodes CASRDQREKLFF.

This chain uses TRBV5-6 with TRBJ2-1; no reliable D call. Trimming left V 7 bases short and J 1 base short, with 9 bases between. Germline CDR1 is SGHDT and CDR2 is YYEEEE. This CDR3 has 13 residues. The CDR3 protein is CASGPRSYNEQFF. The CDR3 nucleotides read TGTGCCAGCGGCCCCCGGTCCTACAATGAGCAGTTCTTC.

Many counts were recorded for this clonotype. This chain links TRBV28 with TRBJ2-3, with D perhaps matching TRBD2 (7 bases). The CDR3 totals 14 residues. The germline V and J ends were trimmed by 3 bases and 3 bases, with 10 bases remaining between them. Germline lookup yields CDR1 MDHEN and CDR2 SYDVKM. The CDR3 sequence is CASSFGGRTDTQYF. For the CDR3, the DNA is TGTGCCAGCAGTTTCGGGGGGCGGACAGATACGCAGTATTTT.

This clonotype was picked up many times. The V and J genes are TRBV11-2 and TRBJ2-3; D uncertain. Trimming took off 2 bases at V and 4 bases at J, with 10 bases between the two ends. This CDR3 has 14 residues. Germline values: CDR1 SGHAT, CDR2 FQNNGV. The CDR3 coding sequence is TGTGCCAGCAGCTTATCACGTGGGGCAGATACGCAGTATTTT. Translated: CASSLSRGADTQYF.

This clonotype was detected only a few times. CDR3 coding DNA: TGTGCCAGCAGCTTCAGGGGGACAGGGGTCACTGAAGCTTTCTTT. It encodes CASSFRGTGVTEAFF. The chain couples TRBV11-2 to TRBJ1-1; 10 nucleotides line up with TRBD1. The CDR3 has 15 amino acids. The junction had 5 bases not matched to a gene; V was cut back by 3 bases and J by 4 bases. CDR1 SGHAT and CDR2 FQNNGV come from the germline V gene.

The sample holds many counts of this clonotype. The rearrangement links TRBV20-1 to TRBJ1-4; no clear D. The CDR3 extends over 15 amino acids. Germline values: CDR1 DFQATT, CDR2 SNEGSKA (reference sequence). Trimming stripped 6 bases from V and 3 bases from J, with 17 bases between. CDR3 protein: CSARTVGFANEKLFF. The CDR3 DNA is TGCAGTGCACGGACTGTAGGGTTCGCTAATGAAAAACTGTTTTTT.

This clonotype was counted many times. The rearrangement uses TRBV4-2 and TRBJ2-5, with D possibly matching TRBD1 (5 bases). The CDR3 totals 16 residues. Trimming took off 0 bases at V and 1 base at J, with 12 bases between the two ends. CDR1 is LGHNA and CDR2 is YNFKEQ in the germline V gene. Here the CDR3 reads CASSQEPGKGQETQYF. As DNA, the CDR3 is TGTGCCAGCAGCCAAGAACCAGGGAAGGGCCAAGAGACCCAGTACTTC.

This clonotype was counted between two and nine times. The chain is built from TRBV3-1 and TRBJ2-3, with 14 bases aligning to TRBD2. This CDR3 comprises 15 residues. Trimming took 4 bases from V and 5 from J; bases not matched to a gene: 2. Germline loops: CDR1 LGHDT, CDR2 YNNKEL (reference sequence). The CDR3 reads CASSPGLAGEDTQYF. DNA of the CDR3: TGTGCCAGCAGCCCGGGACTAGCGGGAGAAGATACGCAGTATTTT.

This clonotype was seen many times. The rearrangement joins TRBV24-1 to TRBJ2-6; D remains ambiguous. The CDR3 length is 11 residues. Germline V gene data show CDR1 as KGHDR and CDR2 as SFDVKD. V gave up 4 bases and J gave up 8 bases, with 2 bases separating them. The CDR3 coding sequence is TGTGCCACCAGTGACCCCAACGTCCTGACTTTC. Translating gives CATSDPNVLTF.

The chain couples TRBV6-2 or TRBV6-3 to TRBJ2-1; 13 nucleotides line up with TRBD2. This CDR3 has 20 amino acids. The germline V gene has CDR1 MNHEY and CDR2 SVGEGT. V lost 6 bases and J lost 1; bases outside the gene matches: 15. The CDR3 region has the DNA TGTGCCAGCAGCCCCAGCCCGGGACTAGCGGGGTTGGTATCCTACAATGAGCAGTTCTTC. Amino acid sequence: CASSPSPGLAGLVSYNEQFF.

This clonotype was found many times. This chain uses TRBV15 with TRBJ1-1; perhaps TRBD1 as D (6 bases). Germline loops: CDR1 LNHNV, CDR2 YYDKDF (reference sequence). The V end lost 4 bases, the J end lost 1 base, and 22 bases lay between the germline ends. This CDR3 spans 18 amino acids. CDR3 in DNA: TGTGCCACCAGCATTTCCCTAATTCTGGGGGCGCGGAACACTGAAGCTTTCTTT. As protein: CATSISLILGARNTEAFF.

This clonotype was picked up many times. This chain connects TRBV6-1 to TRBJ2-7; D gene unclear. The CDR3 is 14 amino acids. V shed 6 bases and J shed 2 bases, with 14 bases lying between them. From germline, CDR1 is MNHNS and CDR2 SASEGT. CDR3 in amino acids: CASSRRRNPYEQYF. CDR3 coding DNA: TGTGCCAGCAGCAGACGGAGAAATCCCTACGAGCAGTACTTC.

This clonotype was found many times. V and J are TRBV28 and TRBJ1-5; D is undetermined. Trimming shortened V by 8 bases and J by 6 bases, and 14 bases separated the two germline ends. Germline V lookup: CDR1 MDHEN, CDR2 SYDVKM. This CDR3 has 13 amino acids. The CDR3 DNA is TGTGCCAGCCAAGCCACCGAGGGTCAGCCCCAGCATTTT. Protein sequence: CASQATEGQPQHF.